This T cell receptor (beta chain) was found in a study of shared clonotypes between healthy human individuals. Study overall: CD8 memory received one plate per donor, CD8 naive two, CD4 memory three and CD4 naive three. Overall study findings and caveats: The four-donor shared clonotypes exceeded non-shared clonotypes in generation probability, with non-shared ones scoring lower. Only blood samples were collected, and tissue repertoires likely differ.

Turning to this clone: Its matching antigen is unknown.

Naive CD8 cells lacked CD45RO and underwent positive selection for CCR7, leaving out terminally differentiated effector memory CD45RA+ cells. Authors' analysis steps: With immunoSEQ giving junction-only sequences and no quality scores, filtering differed. The repertoire was sequenced with immunoSEQ multiplex PCR; TCRdb's copy has only in-frame clones and lacks some. That table supplies the V and J calls and clone size; D and trimming were determined from the DNA. This sample carries 2 million or so clones, about 95% of them seen once, and the ten largest clones take roughly 1%. Input material: naive CD8+ T cells sorted from blood. The source of this sequence is a man between 18 and 35 years old in good health.

The CDR3 nucleotides are TGTGCCAGCTCACCACCTATGGCGGGGGACTGGGGTACGCAGTATTTT. Translated, it gives CASSPPMAGDWGTQYF. The chain employs TRBV18 and TRBJ2-3; TRBD2 matches 7 bases. V trimming: 0 bases; J trimming: 8 bases; junction bases outside the gene matches: 11. The length of the CDR3 is 16 residues. Germline values: CDR1 KGHSH, CDR2 LQKENI.